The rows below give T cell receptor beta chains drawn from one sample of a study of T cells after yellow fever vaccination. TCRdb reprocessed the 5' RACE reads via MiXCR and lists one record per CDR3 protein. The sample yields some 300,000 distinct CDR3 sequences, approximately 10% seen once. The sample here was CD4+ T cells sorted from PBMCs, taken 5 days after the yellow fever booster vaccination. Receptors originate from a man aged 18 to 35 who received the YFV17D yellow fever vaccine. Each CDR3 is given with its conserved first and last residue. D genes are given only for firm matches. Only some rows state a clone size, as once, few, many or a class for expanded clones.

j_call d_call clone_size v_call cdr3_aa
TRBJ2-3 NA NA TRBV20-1 CSVNRASDTQYF
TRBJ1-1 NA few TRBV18 CASSPVEVGADTEAFF
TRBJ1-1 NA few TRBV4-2 CASSHGADTEAFF
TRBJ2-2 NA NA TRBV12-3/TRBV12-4 CASSGSKPGELFF
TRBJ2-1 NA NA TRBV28 CASSLRIEQFF
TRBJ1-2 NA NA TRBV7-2 CASSLVEGSYGYTF
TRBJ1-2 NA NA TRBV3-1 CASSPELRRGYTF
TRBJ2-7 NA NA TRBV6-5 CASSARGGYEQYF
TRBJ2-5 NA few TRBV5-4 CASSWPGERQETQYF
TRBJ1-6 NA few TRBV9 CASSAQSRSPLHF
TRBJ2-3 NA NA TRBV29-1 CSAAPGAYTDTQYF
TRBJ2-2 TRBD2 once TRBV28 CASSLFPGLASTGELFF
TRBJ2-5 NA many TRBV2 CASSDVGAETQYF
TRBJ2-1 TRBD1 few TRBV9 CASSLGTGPGGQFF
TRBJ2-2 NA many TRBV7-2 CASSLGVGGRAKTGELFF
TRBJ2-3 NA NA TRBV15 CATSRDRIGADTQYF
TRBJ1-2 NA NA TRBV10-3 CAISESVSRTVYGYTF
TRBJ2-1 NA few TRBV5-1 CASSLAGRGQFF
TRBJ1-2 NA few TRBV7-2 CASSSHAVGVGGYTF
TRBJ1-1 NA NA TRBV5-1 CASSFYRVDTEAFF
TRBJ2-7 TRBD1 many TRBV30 CASKPTGEWNHEQYF
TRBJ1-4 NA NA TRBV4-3 CASSQDPQILGEKLFF
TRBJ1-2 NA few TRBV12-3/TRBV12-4 CASSLAFSSNYGYTF
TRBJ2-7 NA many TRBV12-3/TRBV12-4 CASSRTGDPLTSEQYF